This T cell receptor (beta chain) was sequenced for a study of shared clonotypes between healthy human individuals. The study's findings and limits: In this cohort, only blood was sampled, and tissue repertoires likely differ. Larger estimated richness was generally recorded for naive subsets relative to memory subsets. Sorted-subset sequencing was shown by rarefaction to be incomplete despite large depth.

All the donors were Caucasian adults who lived in Nashville, Tennessee. Assay used: immunoSEQ multiplex PCR; TCRdb lists only in-frame clones, some missing. Here the sample spans 2.3 million or so clones, 90% to 95% being singletons. To note about this clone: What it binds is not known.

This receptor was taken from a man aged 18 to 29 in good health. Some clones in this sample may be carry-over from other donors' samples. Sequenced sample: naive CD4+ T cells from PBMCs. The sample's subset: CD45RA+ positively selected.

DNA of the CDR3: TGCAGCGGCCGGACAGGGAGCAATGAAAAACTGTTTTTT. It encodes CSGRTGSNEKLFF. The chain joins TRBV29-1 to TRBJ1-4; 8 nucleotides agree with TRBD1. Per the germline V gene, CDR1 is SQVTM and CDR2 is ANQGSEA. The CDR3 is 13 amino acids. Trimming took 7 bases from V and 5 from J; bases not matched to a gene: 6.